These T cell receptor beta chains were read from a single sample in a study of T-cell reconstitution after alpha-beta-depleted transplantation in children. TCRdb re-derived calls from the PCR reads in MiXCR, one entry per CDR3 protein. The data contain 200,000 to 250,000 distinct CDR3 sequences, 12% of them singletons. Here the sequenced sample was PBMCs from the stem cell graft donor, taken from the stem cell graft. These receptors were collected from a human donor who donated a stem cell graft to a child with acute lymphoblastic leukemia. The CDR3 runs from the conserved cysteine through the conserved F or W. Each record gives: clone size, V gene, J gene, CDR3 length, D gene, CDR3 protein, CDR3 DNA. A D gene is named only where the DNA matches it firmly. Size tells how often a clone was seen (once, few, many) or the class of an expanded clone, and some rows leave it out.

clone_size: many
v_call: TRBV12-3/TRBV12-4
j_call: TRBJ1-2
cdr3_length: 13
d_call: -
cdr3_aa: CASSPLGGDGYTF
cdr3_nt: TGTGCCAGCAGTCCCCTCGGGGGGGACGGCTACACCTTC

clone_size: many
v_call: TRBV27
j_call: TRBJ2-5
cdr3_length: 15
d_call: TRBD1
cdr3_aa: CASSLSGTGIQTQYF
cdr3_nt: TGTGCCAGCAGTTTATCCGGGACAGGGATACAGACCCAGTACTTC

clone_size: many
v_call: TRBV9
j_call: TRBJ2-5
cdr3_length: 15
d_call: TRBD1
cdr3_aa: CASSPTGTGTETQYF
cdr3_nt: TGTGCCAGCAGCCCCACCGGGACAGGGACAGAGACCCAGTACTTC

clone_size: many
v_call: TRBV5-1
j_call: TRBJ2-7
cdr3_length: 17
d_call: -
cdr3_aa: CASSLAYLESATYEQYF
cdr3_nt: TGCGCCAGCAGCTTGGCCTATTTGGAGTCAGCGACCTACGAGCAGTACTTC

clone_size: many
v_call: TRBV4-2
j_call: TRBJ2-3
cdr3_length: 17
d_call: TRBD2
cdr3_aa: CASSQETSGRATDTQYF
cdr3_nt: TGTGCCAGCAGCCAAGAGACTAGCGGGAGGGCCACAGATACGCAGTATTTT

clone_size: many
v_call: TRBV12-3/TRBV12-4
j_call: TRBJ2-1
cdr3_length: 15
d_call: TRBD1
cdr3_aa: CASSFTGQGSGEQFF
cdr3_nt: TGTGCCAGCAGTTTCACGGGACAGGGATCGGGTGAGCAGTTCTTC

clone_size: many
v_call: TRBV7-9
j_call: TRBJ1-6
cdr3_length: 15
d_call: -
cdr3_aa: CASSLRAGNGSPLHF
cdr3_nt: TGTGCCAGCAGCTTACGGGCGGGGAACGGTTCACCCCTCCACTTT

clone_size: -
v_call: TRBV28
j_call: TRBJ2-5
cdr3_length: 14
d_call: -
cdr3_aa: CASSSLAIQETQYF
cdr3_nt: TGTGCCAGCAGTTCGCTAGCAATTCAAGAGACCCAGTACTTC

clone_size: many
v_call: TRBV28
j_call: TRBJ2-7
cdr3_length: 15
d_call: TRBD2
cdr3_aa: CASSLMASGSNEQYF
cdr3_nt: TGTGCCAGCAGTTTAATGGCTAGCGGGAGCAACGAGCAGTACTTC

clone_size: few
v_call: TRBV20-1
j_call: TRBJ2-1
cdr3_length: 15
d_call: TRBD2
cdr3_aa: CSARDASGSVNEQFF
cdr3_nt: TGCAGTGCTAGAGATGCTAGCGGGAGCGTCAATGAGCAGTTCTTC

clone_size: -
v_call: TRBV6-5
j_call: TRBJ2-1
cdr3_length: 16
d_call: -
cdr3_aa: CASSSLTGGSYNEQFF
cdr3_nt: TGTGCCAGCAGTTCCCTCACCGGGGGCTCCTACAATGAGCAGTTCTTC

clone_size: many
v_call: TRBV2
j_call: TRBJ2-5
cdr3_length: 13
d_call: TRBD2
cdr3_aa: CASSGLAEETQYF
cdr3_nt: TGTGCCAGCAGTGGACTAGCGGAAGAGACCCAGTACTTC

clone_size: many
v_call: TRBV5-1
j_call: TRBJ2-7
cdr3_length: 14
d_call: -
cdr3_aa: CASSLEGSPYEQYF
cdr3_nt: TGCGCCAGCAGCTTGGAAGGGAGTCCCTACGAGCAGTACTTC

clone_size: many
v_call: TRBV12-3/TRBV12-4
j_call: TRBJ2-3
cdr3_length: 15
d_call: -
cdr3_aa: CASSLSGRSTDTQYF
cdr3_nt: TGTGCCAGCAGTTTATCAGGCAGAAGCACAGATACGCAGTATTTT

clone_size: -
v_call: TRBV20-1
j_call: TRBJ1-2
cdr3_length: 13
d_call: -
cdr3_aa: CSASTGSRYSYTF
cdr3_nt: TGCAGTGCCTCCACAGGGAGTCGATATAGCTACACCTTC

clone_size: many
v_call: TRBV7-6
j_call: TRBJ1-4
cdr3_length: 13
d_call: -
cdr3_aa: CASSLAPGEKLFF
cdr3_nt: TGTGCCAGCAGCTTAGCACCAGGGGAAAAACTGTTTTTT

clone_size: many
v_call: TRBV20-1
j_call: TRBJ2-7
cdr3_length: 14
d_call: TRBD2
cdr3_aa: CSARDLGGIYEQYF
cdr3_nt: TGCAGTGCTAGAGATCTCGGGGGGATCTACGAGCAGTACTTC

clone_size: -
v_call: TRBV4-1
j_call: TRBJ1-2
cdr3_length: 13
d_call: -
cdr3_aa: CASSQKSVSGYTF
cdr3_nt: TGCGCCAGCAGCCAAAAGTCGGTATCCGGCTACACCTTC

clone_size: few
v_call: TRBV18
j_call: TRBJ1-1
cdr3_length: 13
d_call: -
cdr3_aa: CASSPGGDTEAFF
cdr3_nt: TGTGCCAGCTCACCGGGGGGGGACACTGAAGCTTTCTTT

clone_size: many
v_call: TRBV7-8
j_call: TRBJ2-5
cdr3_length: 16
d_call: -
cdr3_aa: CASSLSASAFWETQYF
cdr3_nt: TGTGCCAGCAGCCTCTCTGCAAGTGCGTTTTGGGAGACCCAGTACTTC

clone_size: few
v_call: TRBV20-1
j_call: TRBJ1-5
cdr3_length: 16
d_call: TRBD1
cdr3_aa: CSARNGGQGVNQPQHF
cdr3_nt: TGCAGTGCTAGAAACGGCGGACAGGGGGTAAATCAGCCCCAGCATTTT

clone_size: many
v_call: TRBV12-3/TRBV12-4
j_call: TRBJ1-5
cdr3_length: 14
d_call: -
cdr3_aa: CASSLGRSNQPQHF
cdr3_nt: TGTGCCAGTAGCCTGGGGCGTAGCAATCAGCCCCAGCATTTT

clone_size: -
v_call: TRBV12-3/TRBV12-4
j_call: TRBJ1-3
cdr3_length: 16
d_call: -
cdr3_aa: CASRIDRFHSGNTIYF
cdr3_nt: TGTGCCAGCAGGATTGACAGGTTTCACTCTGGAAACACCATATATTTT

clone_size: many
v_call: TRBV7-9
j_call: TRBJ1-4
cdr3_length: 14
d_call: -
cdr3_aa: CASNRDGPNEKLFF
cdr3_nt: TGTGCCAGCAACAGGGACGGCCCAAATGAAAAACTGTTTTTT

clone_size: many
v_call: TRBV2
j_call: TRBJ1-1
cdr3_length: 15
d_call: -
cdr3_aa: CASSPKRGSETEAFF
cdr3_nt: TGTGCCAGCAGTCCAAAGCGAGGTTCCGAAACTGAAGCTTTCTTT

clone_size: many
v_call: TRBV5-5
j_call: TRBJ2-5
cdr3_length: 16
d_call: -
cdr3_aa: CASSLDQPFWGETQYF
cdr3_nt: TGTGCCAGCAGCTTGGACCAACCCTTCTGGGGGGAGACCCAGTACTTC

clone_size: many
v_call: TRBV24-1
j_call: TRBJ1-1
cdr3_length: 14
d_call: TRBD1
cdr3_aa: CATSEGQGNTEAFF
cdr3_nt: TGTGCCACCAGTGAGGGACAGGGAAACACTGAAGCTTTCTTT

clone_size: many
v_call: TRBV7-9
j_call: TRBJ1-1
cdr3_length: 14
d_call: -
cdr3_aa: CASSPSGAGTEAFF
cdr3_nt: TGTGCCAGCAGCCCCAGTGGGGCGGGCACTGAAGCTTTCTTT

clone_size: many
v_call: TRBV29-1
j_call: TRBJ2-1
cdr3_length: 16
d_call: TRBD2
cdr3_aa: CSVGGGGRPLYNEQFF
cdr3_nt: TGCAGCGTTGGGGGAGGCGGGAGGCCCCTGTACAATGAGCAGTTCTTC

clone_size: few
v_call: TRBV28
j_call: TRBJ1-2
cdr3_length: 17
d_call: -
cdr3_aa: CASSLTNRDATMGGYTF
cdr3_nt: TGTGCCAGCAGCCTTACAAACCGGGACGCCACAATGGGAGGCTACACCTTC

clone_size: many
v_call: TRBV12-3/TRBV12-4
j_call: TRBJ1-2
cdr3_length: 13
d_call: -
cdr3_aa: CASSLISGYGYTF
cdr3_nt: TGTGCCAGCAGTTTAATAAGCGGCTATGGCTACACCTTC

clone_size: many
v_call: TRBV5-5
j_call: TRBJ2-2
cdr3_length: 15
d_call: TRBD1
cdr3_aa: CASSEGTGWAGELFF
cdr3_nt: TGTGCCAGCAGCGAAGGGACAGGGTGGGCCGGGGAGCTGTTTTTT

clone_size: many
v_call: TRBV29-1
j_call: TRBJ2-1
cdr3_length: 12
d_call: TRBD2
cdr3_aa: CSASREGGKQFF
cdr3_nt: TGCAGCGCCTCAAGGGAGGGCGGCAAGCAGTTCTTC

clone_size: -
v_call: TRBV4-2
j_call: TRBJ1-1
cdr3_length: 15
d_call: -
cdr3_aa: CASSLPGSTNTEAFF
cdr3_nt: TGTGCCAGCAGCCTGCCGGGTTCCACGAACACTGAAGCTTTCTTT

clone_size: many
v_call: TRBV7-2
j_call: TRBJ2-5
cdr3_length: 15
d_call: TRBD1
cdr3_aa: CASSLAGQDEETQYF
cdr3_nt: TGTGCCAGCAGCTTAGCGGGACAGGATGAAGAGACCCAGTACTTC

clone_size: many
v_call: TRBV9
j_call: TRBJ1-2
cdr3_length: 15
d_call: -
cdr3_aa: CASSVEGIGNYGYTF
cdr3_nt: TGTGCCAGCAGCGTCGAGGGGATCGGTAACTATGGCTACACCTTC

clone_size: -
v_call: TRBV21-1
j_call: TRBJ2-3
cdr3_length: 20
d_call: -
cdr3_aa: CASSKRIHALLAGGIDTQYF
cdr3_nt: TGTGCCAGCAGCAAACGCATACATGCCCTCCTAGCGGGAGGGATAGATACGCAGTATTTT

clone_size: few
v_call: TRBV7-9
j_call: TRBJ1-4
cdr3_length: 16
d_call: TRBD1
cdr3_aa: CASSTRRQGDYEKLFF
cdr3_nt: TGTGCCAGCAGCACACGAAGACAGGGGGACTATGAAAAACTGTTTTTT

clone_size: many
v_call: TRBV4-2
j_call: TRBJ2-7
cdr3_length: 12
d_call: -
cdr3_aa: CASSHDLGEQYF
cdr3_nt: TGTGCCAGCAGCCATGATTTGGGGGAGCAGTACTTC

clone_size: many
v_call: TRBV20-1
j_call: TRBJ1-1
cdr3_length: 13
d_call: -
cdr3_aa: CSARDLGNTEAFF
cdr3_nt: TGCAGTGCTAGAGATTTAGGGAACACTGAAGCTTTCTTT

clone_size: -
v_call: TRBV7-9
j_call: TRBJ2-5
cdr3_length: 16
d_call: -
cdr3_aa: CASSSNREGDIVTQYF
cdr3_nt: TGTGCCAGCAGCAGTAACAGGGAGGGGGACATAGTGACCCAGTACTTC

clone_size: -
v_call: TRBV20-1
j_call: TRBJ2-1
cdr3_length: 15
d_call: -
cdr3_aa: CSARGRLHSYNEQFF
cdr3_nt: TGCAGTGCTAGAGGCCGCCTTCACTCCTACAATGAGCAGTTCTTC

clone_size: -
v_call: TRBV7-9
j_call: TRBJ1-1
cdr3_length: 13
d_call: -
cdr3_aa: CATSLGYNTEAFF
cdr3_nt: TGTGCCACCTCCCTGGGGTACAACACTGAAGCTTTCTTT

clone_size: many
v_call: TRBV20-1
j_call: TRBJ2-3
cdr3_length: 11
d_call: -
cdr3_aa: CSASRGDTQYF
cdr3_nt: TGCAGTGCTAGTCGCGGAGATACGCAGTATTTT

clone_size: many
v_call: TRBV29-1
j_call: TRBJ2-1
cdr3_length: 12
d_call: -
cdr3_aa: CSVLLAYNEQFF
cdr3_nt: TGCAGCGTTCTCTTGGCCTACAATGAGCAGTTCTTC

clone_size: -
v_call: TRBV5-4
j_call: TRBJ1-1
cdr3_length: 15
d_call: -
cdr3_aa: CASSPNDLGNTEAFF
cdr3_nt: TGTGCCAGCAGCCCAAATGACCTCGGAAACACTGAAGCTTTCTTT

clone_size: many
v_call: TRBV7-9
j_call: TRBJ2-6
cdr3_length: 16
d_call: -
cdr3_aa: CASSLGAGAGANVLTF
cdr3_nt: TGTGCCAGCAGCTTAGGGGCGGGGGCAGGGGCCAACGTCCTGACTTTC

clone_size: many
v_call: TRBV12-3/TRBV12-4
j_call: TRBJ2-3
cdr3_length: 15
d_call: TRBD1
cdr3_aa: CASSQGDSRTDTQYF
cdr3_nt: TGTGCCAGCAGCCAAGGGGACAGCCGCACAGATACGCAGTATTTT

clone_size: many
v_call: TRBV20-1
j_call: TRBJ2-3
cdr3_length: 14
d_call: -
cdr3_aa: CSARVPPGTDTQYF
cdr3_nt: TGCAGTGCTAGAGTCCCGCCCGGCACAGATACGCAGTATTTT

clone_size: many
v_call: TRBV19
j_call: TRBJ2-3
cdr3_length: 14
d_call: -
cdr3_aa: CASSIPGGANTQYF
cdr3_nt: TGTGCCAGCAGTATACCCGGGGGCGCGAATACGCAGTATTTT

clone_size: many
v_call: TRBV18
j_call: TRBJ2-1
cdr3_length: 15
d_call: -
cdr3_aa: CASSQLAQVNNEQFF
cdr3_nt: TGTGCCAGCTCACAACTCGCGCAGGTTAACAATGAGCAGTTCTTC

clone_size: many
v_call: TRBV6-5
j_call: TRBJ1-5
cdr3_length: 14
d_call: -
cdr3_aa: CASSGTGFNQPQHF
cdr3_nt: TGTGCCAGTTCAGGAACAGGATTCAATCAGCCCCAGCATTTT

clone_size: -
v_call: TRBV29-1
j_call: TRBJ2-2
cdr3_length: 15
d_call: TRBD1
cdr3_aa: CSVYETGGMTGELFF
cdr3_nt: TGCAGCGTTTACGAGACAGGGGGAATGACCGGGGAGCTGTTTTTT

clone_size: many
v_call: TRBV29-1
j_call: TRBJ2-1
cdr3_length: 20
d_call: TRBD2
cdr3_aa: CSVEEVPGLAGGGPYNEQFF
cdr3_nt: TGCAGCGTTGAGGAGGTACCGGGACTAGCGGGTGGGGGCCCCTACAATGAGCAGTTCTTC

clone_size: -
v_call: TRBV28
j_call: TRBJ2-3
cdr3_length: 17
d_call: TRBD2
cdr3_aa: CASSPPPLAGVTDTQYF
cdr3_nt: TGTGCCAGCAGCCCACCTCCCTTAGCGGGAGTCACAGATACGCAGTATTTT